A selection of T cell receptor beta chains follows, all from one sample in a study of cytomegalovirus exposure and HLA in healthy donors. Libraries were prepared by immunoSEQ multiplex PCR; TCRdb keeps only in-frame clonotypes and omits some of them. The sample shows approximately 82,000 clones, roughly four fifths of them seen only once. The sample comprised PBMCs. These receptors were taken from a woman aged 45-65 years in good health and CMV-seropositive. Both conserved end residues are part of each CDR3. D genes are given only for firm matches. Part of the rows lack a size; the others show once, few, many or a class for expanded clones.

.	.	TRBJ1-1	TRBV27	TGTGCCAGCAGTTTGCAGGGAATGAACACTGAAGCTTTCTTT	CASSLQGMNTEAFF
.	.	TRBJ2-3	TRBV29-1	TGCAGCGCAGGCAGGGTCTCTAGCACAGATACGCAGTATTTT	CSAGRVSSTDTQYF
.	.	TRBJ1-2	TRBV7-2	TGTGCCAGCAGCCCCCCGGGGGGTTGGGGCAACACCTTC	CASSPPGGWGNTF
.	.	TRBJ1-2	TRBV4-1	TGCGCCAGCAGCCAGCAGGGTAGAACCCACTATGGCTACACCTTC	CASSQQGRTHYGYTF
.	.	TRBJ2-5	TRBV30	TGTGCCTGGAAGCAGGGGTCGGGAGAGACCCAGTACTTC	CAWKQGSGETQYF
.	.	TRBJ2-3	TRBV28	TGTGCCAGCAGTTTCCTTTCGGGCACAGATACGCAGTATTTT	CASSFLSGTDTQYF
.	.	TRBJ1-1	TRBV5-1	TGCGCCAGCAGCTTGGAAGCGGTTCCGAACACTGAAGCTTTCTTT	CASSLEAVPNTEAFF
.	.	TRBJ1-4	TRBV19	TGTGCCAGTAGTAGCCGCGGGGTAACTAATGAAAAACTGTTTTTT	CASSSRGVTNEKLFF
.	.	TRBJ2-1	TRBV6-1	TGTGCCATCGATGGGGGCCGCCATGAGCAGTTCTTC	CAIDGGRHEQFF
.	many	TRBJ2-7	TRBV12-1	TGTGCCAGCAGCTTTAAGACAGGGCACGAGCAGTACTTC	CASSFKTGHEQYF
TRBD2	few	TRBJ2-7	TRBV18	TGTGCCAGCTCACCACGCAGCGGGGGGGGTACCTACGAGCAGTACTTC	CASSPRSGGGTYEQYF
TRBD1	.	TRBJ2-7	TRBV5-1	TGCGCCAGCAGCTTGGACGGACAGGGGGCTTACGAGCAGTACTTC	CASSLDGQGAYEQYF
.	.	TRBJ1-6	TRBV13	TGTGCCAGCAGCTCCTTAGAGGACAGTGGGGATTCACCCCTCCACTTT	CASSSLEDSGDSPLHF
.	.	TRBJ1-1	TRBV9	TGTGCCAGCAGCGTACGGGCGGGGACTGAAGCTTTCTTT	CASSVRAGTEAFF
TRBD2	.	TRBJ2-1	TRBV7-9	TGTGCCAGCAGCTTAGGACTAGCGGGAGGGAAAGGAGATGAGCAGTTCTTC	CASSLGLAGGKGDEQFF
.	.	TRBJ1-5	TRBV28	TGTGCCAGCAGTCCGGGGGGGCTCAATCAGCCCCAGCATTTT	CASSPGGLNQPQHF
TRBD1	once	TRBJ1-5	TRBV2	TGTGCCACCCGGGACAGCGAGTATAGCAATCAGCCCCAGCATTTT	CATRDSEYSNQPQHF
.	.	TRBJ2-3	TRBV11-2	TGTGCCAGCAGCTTAATCGAGGGCCGAGTGAGCACAGATACGCAGTATTTT	CASSLIEGRVSTDTQYF